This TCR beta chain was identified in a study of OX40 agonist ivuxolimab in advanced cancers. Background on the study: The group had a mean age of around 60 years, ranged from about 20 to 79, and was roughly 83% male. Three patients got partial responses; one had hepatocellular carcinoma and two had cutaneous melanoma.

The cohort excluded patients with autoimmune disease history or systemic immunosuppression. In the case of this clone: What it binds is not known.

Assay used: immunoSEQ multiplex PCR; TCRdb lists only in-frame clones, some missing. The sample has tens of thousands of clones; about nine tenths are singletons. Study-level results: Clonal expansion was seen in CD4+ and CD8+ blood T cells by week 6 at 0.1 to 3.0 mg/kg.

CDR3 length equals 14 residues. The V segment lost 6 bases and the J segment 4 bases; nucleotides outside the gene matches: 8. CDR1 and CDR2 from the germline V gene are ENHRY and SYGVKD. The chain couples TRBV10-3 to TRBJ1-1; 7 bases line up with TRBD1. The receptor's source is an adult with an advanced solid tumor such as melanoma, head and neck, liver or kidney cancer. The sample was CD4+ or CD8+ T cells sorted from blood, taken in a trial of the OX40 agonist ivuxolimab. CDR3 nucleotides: TGTGCCATCAGCGAAGGACAGGCCGCCACTGAAGCTTTCTTT. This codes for CAISEGQAATEAFF.